One and the same sample provided the 32 T cell receptor beta chains below, sequenced in a study of response to subunit inactivated influenza vaccine (dated 2018 in TCRdb). Receptor libraries were prepared by RT-PCR. The sequencer listed for this sample is Illumina HiSeq 2500. TCRdb applied fastp at Q25 and MiXCR to the public reads, then kept only in-frame beta chains. When rows share a CDR3 protein, they turn into one entry using the most common DNA and genes. Within this sample are about 500,000 distinct CDR3 sequences, with approximately 16% of them counted one time only. The top ten clones comprise roughly 3.1% of the sample. Material: CD4+ T cells sorted from PBMCs, obtained around 25 months after vaccination. All receptors derive from a man between 50 and 69 years old who received an inactivated influenza vaccine. Donor details come from another sample of the same person, matched by shared clones.

This clonotype was picked up a small number of times. At one boundary the junction diverges from the germline segment, which might be a read error. In DNA form, the CDR3 reads TGTGCCAGCAGCTTACGGGACAGAGAGACCCAGTACTTT. Translation gives CASSLRDRETQYF. The rearrangement links TRBV11-3 to TRBJ2-5, with 7 positions matching TRBD1. Germline V gives CDR1 SGHNT, CDR2 YENEEA. The CDR3 sequence is 13 residues long.

J is TRBJ2-3 and V is TRBV6-1; TRBD2 aligns across 13 bases. The CDR3 is made up of 15 amino acids. Germline V gene data show CDR1 as MNHNS and CDR2 as SASEGT. Trimming cost V 6 bases and J 5 bases; bases outside gene matches: 5. CDR3 nucleotides: TGTGCCAGCAGACTAGCGGGGGGGCGAATAGATACGCAGTATTTT. Protein: CASRLAGGRIDTQYF.

The rearrangement links TRBV9 to TRBJ2-3; either TRBD1 or TRBD2 may supply D (5 bases each). V gave up 0 bases and J gave up 3 bases, with 17 bases separating them. The CDR3 has 17 amino acids. CDR1 and CDR2 from the germline V gene are SGDLS and YYNGEE. CDR3 sequence: CASSVGGRGSWTDTQYF. The CDR3 DNA is TGTGCCAGCAGCGTAGGGGGACGGGGATCGTGGACAGATACGCAGTATTTT.

In this sample, this clonotype turned up many times. The chain is built from TRBV12-3 or TRBV12-4 and TRBJ1-6, with TRBD1 matching 7 bases. CDR3 length: 14 amino acids. The ends lost 6 bases at V and 2 bases at J; junction bases unmatched: 1. Here the CDR3 reads CASSGQAYNSPLHF. In DNA form, the CDR3 reads TGTGCCAGCAGCGGACAGGCCTATAATTCACCCCTCCACTTT.

This clonotype has a count of ten or more. The J gene is TRBJ2-7, the V gene TRBV20-1; 9 bases are a match to TRBD2. The CDR3 has 15 residues. The germline V gene has CDR1 DFQATT and CDR2 SNEGSKA (reference sequence). With 0 bases clipped from V and 2 bases from J, the junction kept 5 bases outside the gene matches. The CDR3 sequence is CSARDGREGPYEQYF. DNA for the CDR3: TGCAGTGCTAGAGATGGGCGGGAGGGCCCCTACGAGCAGTACTTC.

The V call is TRBV27, the J call TRBJ1-1; D may be TRBD1 (5 bases). This CDR3 is built from 15 residues. Germline V gene lookup returns CDR1 MNHEY and CDR2 SMNVEV (reference sequence). V shed 4 bases and J shed 2 bases, with 14 bases lying between them. Here the CDR3 reads CASSSGGGANTEAFF. The CDR3 DNA is TGTGCCAGCAGTTCGGGGGGAGGGGCAAACACTGAAGCTTTCTTT.

This chain uses TRBV25-1 with TRBJ2-2; tentatively, D is TRBD1 (6 bases). Between the trimmed V and J ends, which lost 6 bases and 4 bases, there was a span of 21 bases. Germline loops: CDR1 MGHDK, CDR2 SYGVNS. The CDR3 extends over 17 amino acids. The CDR3 region has the DNA TGTGCCAGCAGACCGGGACACACCATCTCGGGCACCGGGGAGCTGTTTTTT. Translated: CASRPGHTISGTGELFF.

The table lists this clonotype with a few counts. This chain joins TRBV28 and TRBJ2-1, with 14 positions matching TRBD2. Germline V gene lookup returns CDR1 MDHEN and CDR2 SYDVKM. V lost 5 bases to trimming and J lost 9 bases; unmatched junction nucleotides: 12. The CDR3 is 17 residues long. The CDR3 coding sequence is TGTGCCAGCAGTATTATACCGGGACTAGCGGGAGTTGGTGAGCAGTTCTTC. It codes for CASSIIPGLAGVGEQFF.

This clonotype appeared many times. The chain links TRBV27 to TRBJ2-7, with 7 bases matching TRBD1. The CDR3 sequence is 14 residues long. Germline CDR1 is MNHEY and CDR2 is SMNVEV (reference sequence). V trimming: 2 bases; J trimming: 2 bases; junction bases outside the gene matches: 3. The CDR3 protein is CASSLQGVPYEQYF. In DNA, the CDR3 is TGTGCCAGCAGTTTACAGGGGGTACCCTACGAGCAGTACTTC.

The chain carries TRBV4-2 and TRBJ1-2; the D is unclear. This CDR3 is built from 15 residues. Trimming took off 4 bases at V and 3 bases at J, with 15 bases between the two ends. From germline, CDR1 is LGHNA and CDR2 YNFKEQ. CDR3 sequence (DNA): TGTGCCAGCAGCCCTTCTACGGCGAGGGACTATGGCTACACCTTC. Its protein product is CASSPSTARDYGYTF.

The chain employs TRBV20-1 and TRBJ1-2; 8 bases are a match to TRBD1. Trimming at V came to 5 bases and at J to 8 bases, leaving 10 bases not matched to a gene. This CDR3 spans 13 amino acids. Per germline, CDR1 DFQATT and CDR2 SNEGSKA (reference sequence). For the CDR3, the DNA is TGCAGTGCTGAAGACAGGGGTATGAGCGGCTACACCTTC. Its translation is CSAEDRGMSGYTF.

There are many counts of this clonotype. The chain employs TRBV6-5 and TRBJ2-1; D perhaps matches TRBD1 (6 bases). This CDR3 has 12 residues. CDR1 is MNHEY, CDR2 SVGAGI, per germline. The V and J ends lost 6 bases and 9 bases respectively, with 12 bases between them. This chain's CDR3 is CASSRRGSEQFF. In DNA, the CDR3 is TGTGCCAGCAGCCGAAGGGGGAGTGAGCAGTTCTTC.

This clonotype has at least ten counts. This chain links TRBV2 with TRBJ2-1; 9 nucleotides match TRBD2. V lost 4 bases, J lost 7 bases, and 2 bases stayed unmatched. This CDR3 has 13 amino acids. CDR1 and CDR2 (germline): SNHLY, FYNNEI. The CDR3 bases are TGTGCCAGCAGTGGTCTAGCGGGAAATGAGCAGTTCTTC. It specifies CASSGLAGNEQFF.

This clonotype was counted only a few times. The rearrangement uses TRBV6-1 and TRBJ2-3; D remains unclear. Trimming stripped 2 bases from V and 2 bases from J, with 8 bases between. CDR1 and CDR2 (germline): MNHNS, SASEGT. The CDR3 length is 14 residues. CDR3 nucleotides: TGTGCCAGCAGTGAACAAGATGTCACAGATACGCAGTATTTT. Protein: CASSEQDVTDTQYF.

This clonotype was picked up a small number of times. This rearrangement joins TRBV29-1 to TRBJ2-1; the D is unclear. The CDR3 extends over 8 amino acids. Germline loops: CDR1 SQVTM, CDR2 ANQGSEA. V lost 1 base and J lost 14, with 3 bases in between. DNA of the CDR3: TGCAGCGTTGAAGCGAAGTTCTTC. It translates to CSVEAKFF.

There are a few counts of this clonotype. The V call is TRBV15, the J call TRBJ1-2; possible D gene TRBD1, 5 bases. The CDR3 covers 16 residues. Germline-derived CDR1 and CDR2 are LNHNV and YYDKDF (reference sequence). Trimming removed 2 bases at V and 2 bases at J, with 15 bases between. The CDR3 reads CATSRSPGPTNYGYTF. The CDR3 DNA sequence: TGTGCCACCAGCAGATCCCCGGGGCCGACAAACTATGGCTACACCTTC.

V is TRBV12-3 or TRBV12-4 and J is TRBJ2-2; the match to TRBD2 covers 8 bases. After removal of 10 bases from V and 5 bases from J, the junction contained 9 bases not matched to a gene. The CDR3 has 14 residues. The CDR3 region is CATTGLGETGELFF. The CDR3, as DNA: TGTGCCACCACGGGACTAGGGGAAACCGGGGAGCTGTTTTTT.

The CDR3 bases are TGTGCCAGCAGTAAGCAGGGTTTCCAAGAGACCCAGTACTTC. This translates into CASSKQGFQETQYF. The J gene is TRBJ2-5, the V gene TRBV27; D may be TRBD1 (5 bases). CDR1 is MNHEY, CDR2 SMNVEV, per germline (reference sequence). This CDR3 region has 14 residues. Trimming shortened V by 5 bases and J by 1 base, and 11 bases separated the two germline ends.

This clonotype has at least ten counts. V is TRBV3-1 and J is TRBJ2-1, with TRBD1 matching 9 bases. This CDR3 spans 15 amino acids. With 6 bases clipped from V and 3 bases from J, the junction kept 6 bases outside the gene matches. Germline V gene lookup returns CDR1 LGHDT and CDR2 YNNKEL (reference sequence). CDR3: CASSRQGGFYNEQFF. In nucleotides, the CDR3 is TGTGCCAGCAGTCGACAGGGGGGTTTCTACAATGAGCAGTTCTTC.

The sample holds a few counts of this clonotype. The rearrangement uses TRBV15 and TRBJ1-3; D uncertain. V was pared by 0 bases and J by 2 bases, with 11 bases between. The CDR3 is made up of 16 amino acids. The germline CDR1 and CDR2 sequences are LNHNV and YYDKDF (reference sequence). The CDR3 DNA reads TGTGCCACCAGCAGAGATCGCAGCCGAACTGGAAACACCATATATTTT. It translates to CATSRDRSRTGNTIYF.

The chain has TRBV20-1 and TRBJ2-3; 7 positions agree with TRBD2. The CDR3 is made up of 12 amino acids. The junction had 2 bases not matched to a gene; V was cut back by 4 bases and J by 4 bases. Per germline, CDR1 DFQATT and CDR2 SNEGSKA (reference sequence). The CDR3 reads CSANRGADTQYF. The DNA for the CDR3 is TGCAGTGCTAATCGGGGGGCAGATACGCAGTATTTT.

This clonotype was seen only a few times. The rearrangement links TRBV20-1 to TRBJ2-1; tentatively, D is TRBD2 (5 bases). This CDR3 has 17 residues. V was shortened by 5 bases and J by 0 bases, with 20 bases between the two germline ends. The germline V gene encodes CDR1 DFQATT and CDR2 SNEGSKA (reference sequence). Written as DNA, the CDR3 is TGCAGTGCTCCGCGTATAGGTATTGGGAGCTCCTACAATGAGCAGTTCTTC. Its translation: CSAPRIGIGSSYNEQFF.

J is TRBJ2-1 and V is TRBV3-1; D not resolved. V gave up 4 bases and J gave up 5 bases, with 12 bases separating them. CDR3 length: 14 residues. In germline, CDR1 is LGHDT, CDR2 YNNKEL (reference sequence). The CDR3 DNA follows: TGTGCCAGCAGCCTATACGGGCCAAACAATGAGCAGTTCTTC. Amino acid sequence: CASSLYGPNNEQFF.

This clonotype was observed a few times. The rearrangement joins TRBV5-1 to TRBJ2-1; D gene uncertain. V lost 6 bases and J lost 5, with 15 bases in between. Germline values: CDR1 SGHRS, CDR2 YFSETQ. The CDR3 has 14 amino acids. In nucleotides, the CDR3 is TGCGCCAGCACGCCGCTACCCTGGGACAATGAGCAGTTCTTC. This sequence encodes CASTPLPWDNEQFF.

This clonotype was observed a handful of times. The chain joins TRBV28 to TRBJ2-1, with 11 bases identical to TRBD2. The CDR3 runs to 13 residues. The J segment lost 7 bases and the V segment lost 10 bases, leaving 6 bases of the junction unmatched. The germline V gene encodes CDR1 MDHEN and CDR2 SYDVKM. As DNA, the CDR3 is TGTGCCACAGTAGCGGGAGGGCGGAATGAGCAGTTCTTC. This codes for CATVAGGRNEQFF.

The table lists this clonotype with many counts. The gene calls are TRBV20-1 and TRBJ2-7; D not resolved. Germline CDR1 DFQATT, CDR2 SNEGSKA (reference sequence). Between the trimmed V and J ends, which lost 3 bases and 2 bases, there was a span of 11 bases. The CDR3 extends over 13 amino acids. CDR3 coding DNA: TGCAGTGCTAGTACCGGGTGGACCTACGAGCAGTACTTC. Translating gives CSASTGWTYEQYF.

This rearrangement joins TRBV2 to TRBJ2-3, with 8 bases identical to TRBD2. The V gene's germline CDR1 is SNHLY and CDR2 FYNNEI. Losses at the gene ends were 7 bases for V and 3 bases for J; bases not matched to a gene: 6. The CDR3 is 14 residues long. In nucleotides, the CDR3 is TGTGCCAGCATCGAAGCGGGGGCGACAGATACGCAGTATTTT. The encoded protein is CASIEAGATDTQYF.

This clonotype has at least ten counts. The genes are TRBV3-1 and TRBJ2-1; 7 bases map to TRBD2. V lost 1 base to trimming and J lost 9 bases; unmatched junction nucleotides: 6. This CDR3 comprises 14 residues. The germline V gene encodes CDR1 LGHDT and CDR2 YNNKEL (reference sequence). CDR3 in amino acids: CASSQAGLVSEQFF. The CDR3 nucleotides are TGTGCCAGCAGCCAAGCCGGACTAGTTAGTGAGCAGTTCTTC.

This clonotype was found a few times. V gene TRBV29-1 combines with J gene TRBJ1-2; D uncertain. The V gene's germline CDR1 is SQVTM and CDR2 ANQGSEA. This CDR3 comprises 12 residues. Trimming cost V 4 bases and J 4 bases, with 10 bases left between them. The CDR3 coding sequence is TGCAGCGTTGGGCTCGTTACCTATGGCTACACCTTC. Amino acid sequence: CSVGLVTYGYTF.

The genes are TRBV6-2 or TRBV6-3 and TRBJ2-1, with D hard to call. V was trimmed by 5 bases and J by 0 bases, leaving 23 bases between them. CDR3 length equals 19 residues. Looked up from germline, CDR1 is MNHEY and CDR2 is SVGEGT. In nucleotides, the CDR3 is TGTGCCAGCAGTCTTCGGCGCATATCCATTCTCCGCTCCTACAATGAGCAGTTCTTC. Its translation: CASSLRRISILRSYNEQFF.

This clonotype was detected a few times. V gene TRBV7-9 combines with J gene TRBJ1-2; no clear D. V lost 1 base to trimming and J lost 7 bases, with 10 bases between them. Germline V gene sequence: CDR1 SEHNR, CDR2 FQNEAQ (reference sequence). The CDR3 spans 13 residues. The CDR3 region has the DNA TGTGCCAGCAGCTTAGACACCCTCGGTGGCTACACCTTC. It specifies CASSLDTLGGYTF.

This clonotype was counted a few times. The J gene is TRBJ2-1, the V gene TRBV5-1; no reliable D call. V was pared by 2 bases and J by 1 base, with 10 bases between. Looked up from germline, CDR1 is SGHRS and CDR2 is YFSETQ. The CDR3 runs 15 residues. The CDR3 coding sequence is TGCGCCAGCAGCTTAACGGGTCTATCCTACAATGAGCAGTTCTTC. Translating gives CASSLTGLSYNEQFF.